This TCR beta chain was found in a study of blood T cell repertoires in COVID-19. Study details: Material from acute and convalescent COVID-19 was sourced from the United States, Italy and Spain. Sources were T cells, B-cell-depleted T cells, or PBMCs; the material itself was cDNA or gDNA.

Libraries were prepared by immunoSEQ multiplex PCR; TCRdb keeps only in-frame clonotypes and omits some of them. The table includes about 81,000 clones, less than 85% detected once. This clonotype was obtained from a human donor in a cohort sampled during active COVID-19. Sequencing was carried out using peripheral blood.

The DNA for the CDR3 is TGTGCCAGCAGTTTAATGGGGCAGGGGAGAAGTAACGAGCAGTACTTC. It codes for CASSLMGQGRSNEQYF. The chain carries TRBV28 and TRBJ2-7, with a tentative D call TRBD1 (6 bases). V gave up 2 bases and J gave up 5 bases, with 19 bases separating them. The CDR3 is made up of 16 amino acids. Germline V gives CDR1 MDHEN, CDR2 SYDVKM.